The 18 T cell receptor beta chains reported below all come from one sample, sequenced in a study of T cells after yellow fever vaccination. TCRdb itself ran the 5' RACE reads through MiXCR, one entry per CDR3 protein. The sample carries some 130,000 distinct CDR3 sequences, about 6.9% recorded once. The material was CD4+ T cells sorted from PBMCs, obtained 10 days after the yellow fever booster vaccination. These TCRs come from a man between 25 and 39 years old who received the YFV17D yellow fever vaccine.

This clonotype was detected many times. The rearrangement uses TRBV20-1 and TRBJ2-1, with 8 bases lining up with TRBD2. This CDR3 spans 13 amino acids. V gave up 4 bases and J gave up 8 bases; unmatched junction bases: 7. The V gene's germline CDR1 is DFQATT and CDR2 SNEGSKA (reference sequence). The CDR3 DNA reads TGCAGTGCTACCGGGAGGGCCACAGATGAGCAGTTCTTC. The encoded protein is CSATGRATDEQFF.

This clonotype was seen a few times. The J gene is TRBJ2-1, the V gene TRBV18; 9 nucleotides agree with TRBD2. This CDR3 has 16 residues. Germline CDR1 KGHSH, CDR2 LQKENI. V was pared by 2 bases and J by 7 bases, with 9 bases of the junction left unmatched. CDR3 region: CASSPFGSGSPNEQFF. CDR3 bases: TGTGCCAGCTCACCATTTGGTAGCGGGAGCCCGAATGAGCAGTTCTTC.

This clonotype was counted ten times or more. The chain is built from TRBV20-1 and TRBJ2-1; 10 nucleotides match TRBD2. Germline trimming cut 0 bases from V and 8 bases from J; bases unmatched to any gene: 7. Germline lookup yields CDR1 DFQATT and CDR2 SNEGSKA (reference sequence). CDR3 length equals 15 residues. The CDR3 spells CSARDAEREGDEQFF. DNA of the CDR3: TGCAGTGCTAGAGATGCCGAGCGGGAGGGGGATGAGCAGTTCTTC.

This clonotype was recorded many times. The V gene is TRBV5-1, the J gene TRBJ2-5; 8 nucleotides match TRBD1. Germline V gene lookup returns CDR1 SGHRS and CDR2 YFSETQ. The CDR3 is 15 amino acids. The V and J ends lost 0 bases and 5 bases, in that order; junction bases with no gene match: 6. The CDR3 is CASSLVGDRTETQYF. Here the CDR3 DNA reads TGCGCCAGCAGCTTGGTTGGGGACAGGACCGAGACCCAGTACTTC.

V gene TRBV5-1 combines with J gene TRBJ2-5; D gene uncertain. The ends were cut back, 0 bases at V and 4 bases at J, with 7 bases in the middle. Germline CDR1 is SGHRS and CDR2 is YFSETQ. This CDR3 is built from 13 residues. CDR3 sequence: CASSLGSVETQYF. The CDR3 nucleotides are TGCGCCAGCAGCTTGGGTTCCGTAGAGACCCAGTACTTC.

The chain recombines TRBV7-2 with TRBJ1-1; D gene uncertain. This CDR3 comprises 13 residues. CDR1 SGHTA and CDR2 FQGNSA come from the germline V gene. V lost 3 bases to trimming and J lost 7 bases, with 12 bases between them. The CDR3 is CASSFPGRFEAFF. The CDR3 DNA is TGTGCCAGCAGCTTCCCCGGACGCTTTGAAGCTTTCTTT.

This clonotype was recorded at least ten times. The gene calls are TRBV21-1 and TRBJ2-1; no check of the table's D call, TRBD2, against the DNA was made. TRBV21-1 is flagged as a pseudogene. CDR3 length equals 15 residues. The CDR3 is CASSKGGTSPNEQFF. CDR3 DNA: TGTGCCAGCAGCAAAGGCGGGACTAGCCCGAATGAGCAGTTCTTC.

This clonotype was picked up many times. The chain is built from TRBV6-5 and TRBJ2-5, with D perhaps TRBD2 (5 bases). The CDR3 runs 14 residues. Per germline, CDR1 MNHEY and CDR2 SVGAGI. Between the trimmed V and J ends, which lost 0 bases and 7 bases, there was a span of 12 bases. CDR3 protein: CASSYSLSVGTQYF. For the CDR3, the DNA is TGTGCCAGCAGTTACTCCCTTAGCGTTGGGACCCAGTACTTC.

This clonotype was detected a few times. This chain uses TRBV30 with TRBJ1-2; D gene ambiguous. The V end lost 0 bases, the J end lost 8 bases, and 13 bases lay between the germline ends. There are 13 residues in the CDR3. Per the germline V gene, CDR1 is GTSNPN and CDR2 is SVGIG (reference sequence). The CDR3: CAWSVSTAHGYTF. CDR3 DNA sequence: TGTGCCTGGAGTGTGAGCACCGCTCACGGCTACACCTTC. Complete variable domain (other parts from reference TRBV30 and TRBJ1-2): SQTIHQWPATLVQPVGSPLSLECTVEGTSNPNLYWYRQAAGRGLQLLFYSVGIGQISSEVPQNLSASRPQDRQFILSSKKLLLSDSGFYLCAWSVSTAHGYTFGSGTRLTVV.

This clonotype was detected ten times or more. The genes are TRBV7-2 and TRBJ2-5, with D possibly TRBD1 on 6 matching bases. Germline V CDR1 and CDR2: SGHTA, FQGNSA. The germline V and J ends were trimmed by 4 bases and 5 bases, with 20 bases remaining between them. CDR3 length: 16 residues. The CDR3 loop is CASSYGQYVTGETQYF. The CDR3 DNA reads as TGTGCCAGCAGCTACGGACAGTACGTTACTGGGGAGACCCAGTACTTC.

This clonotype has ten or more counts. This chain links TRBV15 with TRBJ2-5, with a possible D match to TRBD2 (6 bases). The germline V gene encodes CDR1 LNHNV and CDR2 YYDKDF (reference sequence). V was cut by 0 bases and J by 2 bases, with 10 bases left in between. The CDR3 runs 15 residues. The CDR3 DNA is TGTGCCACCAGCAGAGATATAGCGGCGCAAGAGACCCAGTACTTC. Protein sequence: CATSRDIAAQETQYF. The whole variable domain, filled in from reference TRBV15 and TRBJ2-5, reads DAMVIQNPRYQVTQFGKPVTLSCSQTLNHNVMYWYQQKSSQAPKLLFHYYDKDFNNEADTPDNFQSRRPNTSFCFLDIRSPGLGDTAMYLCATSRDIAAQETQYFGPGTRLLVL.

This clonotype was detected only a few times. The chain carries TRBV5-4 and TRBJ2-7; possible D gene TRBD1, 5 bases. V lost 4 bases to trimming and J lost 3 bases, with 11 bases between them. The germline V gene encodes CDR1 SGHNT and CDR2 YYREEE (reference sequence). The CDR3 has 13 amino acids. Written as DNA, the CDR3 is TGTGCCAGCAGCACCCAAGACAGCTACGAGCAGTACTTC. Translation: CASSTQDSYEQYF. Combining the CDR3 with reference TRBV5-4 and TRBJ2-7 gives the whole variable domain ETGVTQSPTHLIKTRGQQVTLRCSSQSGHNTVSWYQQALGQGPQFIFQYYREEENGRGNFPPRFSGLQFPNYSSELNVNALELDDSALYLCASSTQDSYEQYFGPGTRLTVT.

This clonotype was detected ten times or more. The chain recombines TRBV20-1 with TRBJ2-7; D remains ambiguous. CDR1 is DFQATT, CDR2 SNEGSKA, per germline (reference sequence). The CDR3 spans 13 residues. V lost 3 bases to trimming and J lost 2 bases, with 11 bases between them. The chain's CDR3 is CSASPAAPYEQYF. The CDR3 DNA sequence: TGCAGTGCTAGTCCGGCCGCGCCCTACGAGCAGTACTTC.

This clonotype was observed many times. The chain links TRBV28 to TRBJ2-1; a possible D gene is TRBD2 (5 bases). Germline CDR1 reads MDHEN; CDR2 reads SYDVKM. The CDR3 is 13 amino acids. Trimming cost V 8 bases and J 9 bases, with 17 bases left between them. The CDR3 is CASYSFGGSEQFF. CDR3 DNA: TGTGCCAGCTATTCCTTTGGTGGGAGTGAGCAGTTCTTC.

This clonotype came up many times. The chain joins TRBV3-1 to TRBJ2-1, with no clear D. The CDR3 covers 16 residues. Germline CDR1 LGHDT, CDR2 YNNKEL (reference sequence). Trimming stripped 0 bases from V and 4 bases from J, with 13 bases between. The CDR3 nucleotides read TGTGCCAGCAGCCAAGAGTGGATAGCAGAATACAATGAGCAGTTCTTC. Protein sequence: CASSQEWIAEYNEQFF.

This clonotype was seen ten or more times. The rearrangement links TRBV20-1 to TRBJ2-2; 8 nucleotides match TRBD1. This CDR3 region has 15 residues. Trimming took 5 bases from V and 7 from J; bases not matched to a gene: 12. Looked up from germline, CDR1 is DFQATT and CDR2 is SNEGSKA (reference sequence). The CDR3 nucleotides are TGCAGTGCTCTGTCCGGGCAGGGGGCTGGCGGGGAGCTGTTTTTT. Translating it yields CSALSGQGAGGELFF.

This clonotype was counted many times. J is TRBJ2-7 and V is TRBV20-1, with 7 bases identical to TRBD1. Germline CDR1 DFQATT, CDR2 SNEGSKA (reference sequence). The CDR3 has 15 residues. V shed 3 bases, J shed 7 bases, and the junction held 15 bases outside the gene matches. CDR3: CSASPLTGDRGEQYF. The DNA for the CDR3 is TGCAGTGCTAGTCCCCTAACAGGGGACCGGGGAGAGCAGTACTTC.

V and J are TRBV23-1 and TRBJ1-1; 11 bases match TRBD1. TRBV23-1 is marked as an open reading frame, function uncertain. With V trimmed by 2 bases and J by 0 bases, 8 bases remained unmatched. The CDR3 contains 18 residues. CDR3 nucleotide sequence: TGCGCCAGCAGTCAAGGACAGGGGGCGAGGTTCATGAACACTGAAGCTTTCTTT. Protein product: CASSQGQGARFMNTEAFF.